This T cell receptor (beta chain) was documented in a study of T-cell memory formation after mild COVID-19. For the study at large: The study found TCR clusters largely donor specific.

With respect to this clonotype: What it recognizes is unknown.

The study's findings and limits: Mainly in CM and EM were contracting CD4+ clones; CD8+ were in EMRA.

TCRdb re-analysed the 5' RACE reads in MiXCR, keeping a single row per CDR3 protein. In the table there are around 300,000 distinct CDR3 sequences, approximately 13% of which are singletons. Germline V lookup: CDR1 MRHNA, CDR2 SNTAGT. Trimming took 0 bases from V and 0 from J, leaving 12 bases between them. This CDR3 is built from 17 residues. Material for sequencing was PBMCs or a T cell subset sorted from them (not recorded which). J is TRBJ2-4 and V is TRBV6-4, with D unclear. This clonotype was obtained from a man aged 18-30 years who had mild COVID-19 (a few samples of this study predate the infection). Cell type and time point are not known. The CDR3 spells CASSDSGFALAKNIQYF. As DNA, the CDR3 is TGTGCCAGCAGTGACTCGGGCTTCGCCCTAGCCAAAAACATTCAGTACTTC.